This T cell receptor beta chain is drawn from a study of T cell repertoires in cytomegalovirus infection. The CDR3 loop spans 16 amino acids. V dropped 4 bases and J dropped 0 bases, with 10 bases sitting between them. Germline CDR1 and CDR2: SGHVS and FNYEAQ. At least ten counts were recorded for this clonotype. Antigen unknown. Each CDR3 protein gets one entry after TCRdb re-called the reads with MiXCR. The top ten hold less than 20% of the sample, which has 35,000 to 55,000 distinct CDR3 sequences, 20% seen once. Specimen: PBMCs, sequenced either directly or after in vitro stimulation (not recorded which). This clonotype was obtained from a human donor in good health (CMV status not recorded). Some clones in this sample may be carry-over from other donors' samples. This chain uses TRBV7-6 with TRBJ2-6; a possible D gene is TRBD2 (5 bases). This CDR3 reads CASSSRGSSGANVLTF. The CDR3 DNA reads TGTGCCAGCAGCTCCCGGGGTAGCTCTGGGGCCAACGTCCTGACTTTC.